These T cell receptor beta chains were read from a single sample in a study of CD8 T cells in Susac syndrome. TCRdb re-derived calls from the immunoSEQ multiplex PCR reads in MiXCR, one entry per CDR3 protein. The data hold around 150,000 distinct CDR3 sequences, with 90% to 95% observed a single time. Material: CD4+ T cells from PBMCs. Every receptor here comes from a human donor in good health. Each CDR3 is given with its conserved first and last residue. Fields, in order: D gene, J gene, clone size, V gene, CDR3 DNA, CDR3 protein. D genes are given only for firm matches. Part of the rows lack a size; the others show once, few, many or a class for expanded clones.

NA,TRBJ2-5,NA,TRBV2,TGTGCCAGCAGTGAAGGACAGAAAGAGACCCAGTACTTC,CASSEGQKETQYF
NA,TRBJ2-5,NA,TRBV5-1,TGCGCCAGCAGCCAGGGCGTCGGACAGATACAAGAGACCCAGTACTTC,CASSQGVGQIQETQYF
NA,TRBJ1-2,NA,TRBV12-3/TRBV12-4,TGTGCCAGCAGTCCAAGGGTAGACTATGGCTACACCTTC,CASSPRVDYGYTF
NA,TRBJ1-5,NA,TRBV18,TGTGCCAGCTCACAGGGTGATAGCAATCAGCCCCAGCATTTT,CASSQGDSNQPQHF
NA,TRBJ2-7,once,TRBV20-1,TGCAGTGCTAGAGTGCAGGGGCACGAGCAGTACTTC,CSARVQGHEQYF
TRBD1,TRBJ1-5,once,TRBV6-5,TGTGCCAGCAGTTACTCATGGGACAGGGGGTCGCCCCAGCATTTT,CASSYSWDRGSPQHF
NA,TRBJ2-3,NA,TRBV9,TGTGCCAGCAGCGTAGGGGCTAGCCTTACCCTACTTATTAGCACAGATACGCAGTATTTT,CASSVGASLTLLISTDTQYF
TRBD2,TRBJ2-1,NA,TRBV5-4,TGTGCCAGCAGTCTAGCGGGGGTGGACAATGAGCAGTTCTTC,CASSLAGVDNEQFF
NA,TRBJ1-2,NA,TRBV19,TGTGCCAGTAGTGCCGACGGATGGGGGTCCTATGGCTACACCTTC,CASSADGWGSYGYTF
NA,TRBJ1-1,NA,TRBV5-1,TGCGCCAGCAGCTTGGGAGACCCCGAGGGAGCTTTCTTT,CASSLGDPEGAFF
TRBD2,TRBJ2-1,NA,TRBV5-6,TGTGCCAGCAGCGGCGAGGGACTAGCCAACAATGAGCAGTTCTTC,CASSGEGLANNEQFF
NA,TRBJ1-2,NA,TRBV11-2,TGTGCCAGCAGGGGACTAAACTATGGCTACACCTTC,CASRGLNYGYTF
TRBD2,TRBJ2-5,NA,TRBV4-3,TGCGCCAGCAGCCAAGATTACCGGGGGGGCCCGGAGACCCAGTACTTC,CASSQDYRGGPETQYF
NA,TRBJ2-7,NA,TRBV25-1,TGTGCCAGCAGTACAGGGCGGGGATACGAGCAGTACTTC,CASSTGRGYEQYF
NA,TRBJ2-5,once,TRBV5-1,TGCGCCAGCAGCTTGGTTGGAGGGTTAGAGACCCAGTACTTC,CASSLVGGLETQYF
NA,TRBJ2-7,NA,TRBV29-1,TGCAGCGTTGAAGCGCTACAAGGCGAGCAGTACTTC,CSVEALQGEQYF
NA,TRBJ1-1,NA,TRBV24-1,TGTGCCACCAGTCTAGGGAACACTGAAGCTTTCTTT,CATSLGNTEAFF
NA,TRBJ2-5,NA,TRBV10-3,TGTGCCATCAGTGAGGACAGCGGTCAAGAGACCCAGTACTTC,CAISEDSGQETQYF